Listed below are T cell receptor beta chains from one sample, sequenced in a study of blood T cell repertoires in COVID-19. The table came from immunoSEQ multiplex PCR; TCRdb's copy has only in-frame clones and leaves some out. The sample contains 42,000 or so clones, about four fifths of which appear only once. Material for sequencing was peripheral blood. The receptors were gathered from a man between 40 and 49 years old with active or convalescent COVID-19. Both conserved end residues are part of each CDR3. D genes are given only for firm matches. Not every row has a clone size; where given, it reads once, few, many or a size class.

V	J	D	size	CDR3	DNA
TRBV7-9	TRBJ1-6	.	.	CASSLARGLSPLHF	TGTGCCAGCAGCTTAGCGCGGGGGTTGTCACCCCTCCACTTT
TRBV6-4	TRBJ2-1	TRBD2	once	CASSDSAGGNNEQFF	TGTGCCAGCAGTGACTCGGCGGGGGGGAATAATGAGCAGTTCTTC
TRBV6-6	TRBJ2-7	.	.	CASNRDTGAYEQYF	TGTGCCAGCAACAGAGACACGGGAGCCTACGAGCAGTACTTC
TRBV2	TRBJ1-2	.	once	CATGGGPGPDGYTF	TGTGCCACGGGGGGGGGCCCCGGGCCTGATGGCTACACCTTC
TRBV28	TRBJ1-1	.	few	CASSSPTGILGAFF	TGTGCCAGCAGTTCACCTACAGGGATCCTTGGCGCTTTCTTT
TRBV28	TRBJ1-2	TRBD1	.	CASSLSPGQWGYTF	TGTGCCAGCAGTTTATCCCCGGGACAGTGGGGCTACACCTTC
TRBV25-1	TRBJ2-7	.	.	CASSEYLEQYF	TGTGCCAGCAGTGAATATCTGGAGCAGTACTTC
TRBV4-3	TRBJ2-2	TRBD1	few	CASSQDLMRSGQATGELFF	TGCGCCAGCAGCCAAGATCTGATGCGTTCGGGACAGGCCACCGGGGAGCTGTTTTTT
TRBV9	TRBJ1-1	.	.	CASSPQTFEGAFF	TGTGCCAGCAGCCCCCAGACCTTTGAGGGAGCTTTCTTT
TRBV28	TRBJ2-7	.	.	CASRMPQGRTYEQYF	TGTGCCAGCAGAATGCCCCAGGGAAGGACCTACGAGCAGTACTTC